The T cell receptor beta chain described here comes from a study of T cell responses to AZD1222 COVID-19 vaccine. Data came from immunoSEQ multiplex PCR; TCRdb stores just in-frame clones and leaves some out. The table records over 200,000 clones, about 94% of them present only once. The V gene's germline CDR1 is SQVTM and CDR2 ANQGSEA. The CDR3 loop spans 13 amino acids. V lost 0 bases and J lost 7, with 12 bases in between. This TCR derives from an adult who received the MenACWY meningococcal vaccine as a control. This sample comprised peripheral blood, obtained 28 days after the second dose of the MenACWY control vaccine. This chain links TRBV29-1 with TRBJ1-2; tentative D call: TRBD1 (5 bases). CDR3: CSVEDRESGGYTF. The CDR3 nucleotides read TGCAGCGTTGAAGACAGGGAATCTGGTGGCTACACCTTC.